The 9 T cell receptor beta chains in this list originate from one sample, sequenced in a study of CD8+CD57+ T cells in acquired aplastic anemia. CD8+CD57+ cell expansion, shown by flow cytometry, had occurred in the patients selected for sequencing. Template material for TCR beta VDJ and CDR3 profiling consisted of genomic DNA. TCRdb processed the reads anew with MiXCR; each CDR3 protein has one entry. The sample shows 300,000 or so distinct CDR3 sequences, 56% of them seen only once. The source material was sorted CD4+, CD8+, or CD8+CD57+ T cells (not recorded which) from PBMCs. The receptors stem from a human donor with aplastic anemia.

V gene TRBV24-1 combines with J gene TRBJ2-2; the D is unclear. Trimming stripped 8 bases from V and 0 bases from J, with 3 bases between. This CDR3 has 12 residues. The germline V gene has CDR1 KGHDR and CDR2 SFDVKD. The CDR3 coding sequence is TGTGCCACCATGGCGAACACCGGGGAGCTGTTTTTT. It specifies CATMANTGELFF.

As concerns this clonotype: This may arise from a read error, as a much more abundant clone is one base away. CDR3 sequence: CASSPQGTGAFF. In DNA, the CDR3 is TGTGCCAGCAGTCCACAAGGCACTGGAGCTTTCTTT. The chain uses TRBV28 and TRBJ1-1; no clear D. The germline CDR1 and CDR2 sequences are MDHEN and SYDVKM. This CDR3 is built from 12 residues.

The chain uses TRBV9 and TRBJ2-5; 8 bases agree with TRBD2. Germline lookup yields CDR1 SGDLS and CDR2 YYNGEE. Germline trimming cut 6 bases from V and 2 bases from J; bases unmatched to any gene: 6. This CDR3 comprises 14 residues. The CDR3 DNA sequence: TGTGCCAGCAACCTCGGCGGGGGGCAAGAGACCCAGTACTTC. Translated: CASNLGGGQETQYF.

This clonotype showed up many times. The rearrangement uses TRBV4-1 and TRBJ1-2; perhaps TRBD1 as D (6 bases). This CDR3 has 15 residues. V dropped 1 base and J dropped 4 bases, with 13 bases sitting between them. Looked up from germline, CDR1 is MGHRA and CDR2 is YSYEKL. CDR3 sequence (DNA): TGCGCCAGCAGCCAAGTAGCAGGGGAGATCTATGGCTACACCTTC. Amino acid sequence: CASSQVAGEIYGYTF.

The genes are TRBV29-1 and TRBJ2-3; 8 bases match TRBD2. Per the germline V gene, CDR1 is SQVTM and CDR2 is ANQGSEA. This CDR3 has 14 amino acids. Germline trimming cut 4 bases from V and 0 bases from J; bases unmatched to any gene: 3. DNA for the CDR3: TGCAGCGTTGGAGGCGGGGGGAGCACAGATACGCAGTATTTT. This gives the protein CSVGGGGSTDTQYF.

V is TRBV27 and J is TRBJ2-1; D remains ambiguous. The CDR3 is 14 amino acids. Trimming cost V 3 bases and J 7 bases, with 13 bases left between them. From germline, CDR1 is MNHEY and CDR2 SMNVEV (reference sequence). In DNA form, the CDR3 reads TGTGCCAGCAGTTTGCTTCCAGGCCAAAATGAGCAGTTCTTC. Protein product: CASSLLPGQNEQFF.

This sequence joins TRBV7-6 and TRBJ2-7, with unresolved D. The V gene's germline CDR1 is SGHVS and CDR2 FNYEAQ. The CDR3 is 14 residues long. V lost 7 bases, J lost 2 bases, and 15 bases lay in between. The CDR3 here is CASTTTPTAYEQYF. The DNA of the CDR3 is TGTGCCAGCACCACTACACCCACCGCCTACGAGCAGTACTTC.

The CDR3 is CASTRESNSPLHF. CDR3 coding DNA: TGTGCCAGCACCCGGGAATCCAATTCACCCCTCCACTTT. This chain uses TRBV2 with TRBJ1-6, with D unresolved. CDR3 size: 13 residues. V was cut by 7 bases and J by 7 bases, with 11 bases left in between. Looked up from germline, CDR1 is SNHLY and CDR2 is FYNNEI.

Of note for this clonotype: Because the CDR3 is missing its conserved closing phenylalanine or tryptophan, this is likely a read error. The chain employs TRBV5-1 and TRBJ1-1, with D maybe TRBD1 (6 bases). Germline V gene data show CDR1 as SGHRS and CDR2 as YFSETQ. The V end lost 4 bases, the J end lost 3 bases, and 16 bases lay between the germline ends. The CDR3 contains 15 residues. The CDR3 protein is CASSGGTSRDTEAFS. DNA of the CDR3: TGCGCCAGCAGCGGCGGGACATCTAGGGACACTGAAGCTTTCTCT.